This T cell receptor (beta chain) was observed in a study of beta chain features in type 1 diabetes (dated by TCRdb to the late 2010s). The study in broad terms: Patients and healthy donors did not differ in mean age, gender distribution, total cell number or subset yield. Across all samples, almost 110 million sorted cells were examined, and cell number per subset correlated strongly with RNA yield. Regulatory and stem cell-like memory subsets were obtained from only 8 patients and roughly eight healthy donors, while naive and central memory subsets were obtained from all 30 or so donors. In the study, recently diagnosed type 1 diabetes patients and matched healthy donors were compared on the TCRB repertoires of their sorted circulating CD4+ T cell subsets. What the research found in general, with its limitations: At VDJ recombination sites, type 1 diabetes patients had fewer insertions and more deleted nucleotides, which implies abnormalities in thymic rearrangement. Because small numbers of individuals were included in the HLA sub-analyses, any influence of HLA type on TCRB rearrangement was left unresolved. PCR may preferentially amplify shorter templates, but because patient and control samples were amplified and corrected together, any resulting skew would affect both groups equally. Naive, central memory and regulatory TCRB repertoires appeared to be more alike among patients than among healthy donors. In all four CD4+ subsets, TCRB CDR3 length was moderately but significantly shorter in type 1 diabetes patients. Because cDNA rather than genomic DNA was sequenced, highly expressing activated cells could have been over-represented, although no difference in activation and CD3 levels was found between groups.

This clone was picked up a small number of times. Its cognate antigen has yet to be identified. Base-call qualities are not available, and no considerably larger clone is one nucleotide away. Other DNA sequences in this specimen translate into the identical CDR3. The entire isolated RNA was reverse transcribed using the High Capacity cDNA Reverse Transcription Kit, and thus expressed TCRB transcripts were sequenced. Naive, central memory and regulatory T cell samples underwent deep immunoSEQ sequencing, averaging around 3.9 million total reads per sample. Sorted cells were lysed in RLT buffer and RNA was extracted with DNase-treated RNeasy Micro or Mini kits, depending on cell number. Each cell subset was processed separately to prevent cross-contamination, with patient and healthy donor samples processed together. Using the immunoSEQ multiplex PCR, TCRB sequences were amplified from cDNA into 87-bp fragments spanning the CDR3 region. The amplicons were sequenced using the Illumina HiSeq platform. As for the authors' bioinformatics: PCR bias was corrected computationally using synthetic template baselines, and reads within Hamming distance 2 were collapsed, with unmergeable singletons discarded. By aligning reads against IMGT, V, D and J genes, CDR3 length, and insertions or deletions at six rearrangement sites were assigned. Within each subset, clonotype counts were normalized to sorted cell number, after which true diversity and Gini coefficients were computed with the tcR R package. The overlap coefficient, calculated on TCRB nucleotide sequences, was used to measure repertoire sharing. As a proxy for the pre-selection repertoire, out-of-frame TCRB sequences from naive cells were analyzed. Imported from immuneACCESS, the table was reduced by TCRdb to in-frame sequences with V and J called. These copies leave out some clones; in studies compared against another copy, an unresolved V gene accounts for under half, and the cause of the remainder is not known. The V and J calls and the clone size are those of that table, but D and trimming were determined from the DNA. This sample has around 250,000 clones in its table, and about 63% of those were observed once. The ten largest clones add up to around 0.05% of the sample.

A single peripheral blood draw of 90 to 150 mL on average was collected from each donor into heparinised tubes. Naive, central memory, regulatory and stem cell-like memory CD4+ T cells were sorted on a BD FACSAria II using a panel including CD45RO, CCR7, CD25, CD127, CD95 and CD27. A purity above 95% was achieved for all sorted populations. PBMCs were isolated right away by Lymphoprep density gradient centrifugation and were stained directly, without culture. So that batch effects would be minimized, each experiment stained and sorted samples in pairs, pairing one healthy donor with one patient. Looking up the germline V gene (reference sequence) yields CDR1 GTSNPN and CDR2 SVGIG. The CDR3 measures 14 amino acids from cysteine to phenylalanine. The only DNA kept is the CDR3, 42 bases in frame from the first base. The junction shows trimming of 1 base on V and 4 bases on J, and the gene matches do not reach 0 bases of it.

Material for sequencing was naive CD4+ T cells from blood. The cell subset or site label for this specimen denotes: true naive CD4+ T cells. The chain is encoded by TRBV30 joined to TRBJ2-1; 11 bases in between match TRBD2. The clonotype comes from a man in his thirties or forties in good health. The sequence in DNA is TGTGCCTGGAGTGGACTAGCGGGGTACAATGAGCAGTTCTTC. It is translated as CAWSGLAGYNEQFF.